The 10 T cell receptor beta chains presented below share a single source sample, sequenced in a study of T cells in localized non-small cell lung cancer. TCRdb's copy holds only in-frame clones and misses some; the assay was immunoSEQ multiplex PCR. There are some 80,000 clones in the sample; around four fifths occur only once, and about 2.7% lies in the top ten. Here the sequenced sample was peripheral blood, taken before any cancer treatment. The receptors stem from a man aged 40-75 years with stage I lung adenocarcinoma.

This rearrangement joins TRBV5-1 to TRBJ1-1, with 7 bases matching TRBD1. Germline lookup yields CDR1 SGHRS and CDR2 YFSETQ. Trimming cost V 0 bases and J 8 bases; bases outside gene matches: 7. The CDR3 runs 14 residues. The CDR3 protein is CASSLGGTAIEAFF. CDR3 nucleotides: TGCGCCAGCAGCTTGGGTGGGACAGCTATAGAAGCTTTCTTT.

Comments on this clone: The junction does not match germline at one end; this may be a read error. The chain links TRBV7-2 to TRBJ1-2; D gene unclear. Germline V CDR1 and CDR2: SGHTA, FQGNSA. This CDR3 has 13 residues. The CDR3 nucleotides are TGTGCCAGCAGACGAGGGTGGCCAGGCCCCTGGGCCTTC. Encoded protein: CASRRGWPGPWAF.

The chain uses TRBV19 and TRBJ2-5, with no clear D. Germline assignment: CDR1 LNHDA and CDR2 SQIVND (reference sequence). Trimming shortened V by 5 bases and J by 0 bases, and 7 bases separated the two germline ends. The CDR3 extends over 13 amino acids. The CDR3 region is CASSPLDQETQYF. The CDR3 nucleotides are TGTGCCAGTAGTCCTCTAGACCAAGAGACCCAGTACTTC. Full variable domain (rest looked up from reference TRBV19 and TRBJ2-5): DGGITQSPKYLFRKEGQNVTLSCEQNLNHDAMYWYRQDPGQGLRLIYYSQIVNDFQKGDIAEGYSVSREKKESFPLTVTSAQKNPTAFYLCASSPLDQETQYFGPGTRLLVL.

The rearrangement uses TRBV29-1 and TRBJ1-4; no clear D gene. This CDR3 is 11 amino acids long. Trimming left V 1 base short and J 7 bases short, with 4 bases between. Germline CDR1 and CDR2: SQVTM and ANQGSEA. The DNA for the CDR3 is TGCAGCGTTGAAGTGGGTGAAAAACTGTTTTTT. Its protein is CSVEVGEKLFF.

The V and J genes are TRBV9 and TRBJ2-1, with D possibly matching TRBD2 (5 bases). There are 17 residues in the CDR3. The V gene's germline CDR1 is SGDLS and CDR2 YYNGEE. Trimming took off 2 bases at V and 5 bases at J, with 20 bases between the two ends. The CDR3: CASSVKVGAPADNEQFF. DNA for the CDR3: TGTGCCAGCAGCGTGAAGGTGGGAGCCCCCGCGGACAATGAGCAGTTCTTC.

This chain connects TRBV9 to TRBJ2-3; 8 nucleotides agree with TRBD2. The CDR3 has 13 amino acids. CDR1 and CDR2 (germline): SGDLS, YYNGEE. The V and J ends lost 4 bases and 6 bases, in that order; junction bases with no gene match: 4. Here the CDR3 DNA reads TGTGCCAGCAGCTCCAGACTAGCGGATACGCAGTATTTT. This sequence encodes CASSSRLADTQYF.

This clone occurred once. The genes are TRBV19 and TRBJ2-2; D unclear. CDR1 and CDR2 from the germline V gene are LNHDA and SQIVND (reference sequence). The CDR3 covers 15 residues. V lost 7 bases and J 0 bases, leaving 12 bases between the germline ends. In nucleotides, the CDR3 is TGTGCCAGTAATCCGCAACATGCGAACACCGGGGAGCTGTTTTTT. Amino acid sequence: CASNPQHANTGELFF.

There are a few counts of this clone. This sequence joins TRBV6-5 and TRBJ1-1; D ambiguous. The V gene's germline CDR1 is MNHEY and CDR2 SVGAGI. V was trimmed by 2 bases and J by 0 bases, leaving 7 bases between them. This CDR3 is 14 amino acids long. CDR3: CASSYTRVNTEAFF. Here the CDR3 DNA reads TGTGCCAGCAGTTACACGAGGGTGAACACTGAAGCTTTCTTT.

The gene calls are TRBV2 and TRBJ2-2; tentative D call: TRBD1 (5 bases). This CDR3 is built from 15 residues. Germline lookup yields CDR1 SNHLY and CDR2 FYNNEI. Trimming took 8 bases from V and 6 from J, leaving 19 bases between them. CDR3 amino acids: CASQLRTSQAGELFF. Written as DNA, the CDR3 is TGTGCCAGCCAATTAAGGACAAGTCAAGCCGGGGAGCTGTTTTTT.

The chain employs TRBV29-1 and TRBJ2-1; D is unclear. The CDR3 sequence is 11 residues long. Germline CDR1 reads SQVTM; CDR2 reads ANQGSEA. The DNA of the CDR3 is TGCAGTGGCACAGCCGCGCGTGAGCAGTTCTTC. Amino acids: CSGTAAREQFF.